Listed here is a single T cell receptor (beta chain). The sample comes from a study of blood T cell repertoires in COVID-19. Sequencing was performed with immunoSEQ multiplex PCR; in TCRdb, only in-frame clones are kept and a portion is missing. The sample includes 70,000 or so clones, around 83% seen only once; the top ten take about 4%. The junction had 4 bases not matched to a gene; V was cut back by 2 bases and J by 1 base. The CDR3 covers 16 residues. Germline V gene data show CDR1 as MNHEY and CDR2 as SVGEGT. V usage is TRBV6-2 or TRBV6-3 and J usage is TRBJ1-1; 10 nucleotides match TRBD1. This clonotype was sampled from a man between 65 and 85 years old with active COVID-19. Sequencing was done on a sample of peripheral blood. For the CDR3, the DNA is TGTGCCAGCAGTTACCGACAGGGGGCTGGGAACACTGAAGCTTTCTTT. Translating gives CASSYRQGAGNTEAFF.